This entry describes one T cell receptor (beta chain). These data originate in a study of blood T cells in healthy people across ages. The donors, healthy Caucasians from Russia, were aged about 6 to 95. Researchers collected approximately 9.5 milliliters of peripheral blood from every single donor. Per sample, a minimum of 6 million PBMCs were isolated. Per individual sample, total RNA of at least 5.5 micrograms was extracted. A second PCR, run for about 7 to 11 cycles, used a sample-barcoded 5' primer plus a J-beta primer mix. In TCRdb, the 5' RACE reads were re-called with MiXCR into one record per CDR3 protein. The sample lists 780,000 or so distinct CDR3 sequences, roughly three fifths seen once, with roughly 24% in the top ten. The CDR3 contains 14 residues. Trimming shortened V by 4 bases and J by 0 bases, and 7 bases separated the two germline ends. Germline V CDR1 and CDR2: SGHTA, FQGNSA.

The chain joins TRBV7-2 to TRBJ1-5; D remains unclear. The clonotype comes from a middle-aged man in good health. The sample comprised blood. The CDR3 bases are TGTACCAGCAGCTCCGAGCTTAGCAATCAGCCCCAGCATTTT. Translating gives CTSSSELSNQPQHF.